A single sample gave rise to the 20 T cell receptor beta chains below, sequenced in a study of breast tumors, draining lymph nodes, adjacent tissues (dated by TCRdb to about 2016). The library relied on multiplex PCR. Sequencing used an Illumina HiSeq 2000. TCRdb redid the processing of the public reads, applying fastp at Q25 and MiXCR, and retained in-frame beta chains. Every distinct CDR3 protein forms one entry, paired with its most common genes and DNA. The sample yields about 60,000 distinct CDR3 sequences; 57% were counted once. Jointly, the top ten make up around 19% of the sample. The specimen was breast tumor tissue. The receptors stem from a female donor with breast cancer. Some clones in this sample may be carry-over from other donors' samples.

This clonotype was seen a few times. With a much larger clone just one base away, this may be a read error. The CDR3 sequence: CSTAGTSGKTNEQFF. CDR3 bases: TGCAGTACCGCCGGGACTAGCGGGAAAACCAATGAGCAGTTCTTC. The chain uses TRBV20-1 and TRBJ2-1; TRBD2 agrees at 13 bases. With V trimmed by 8 bases and J by 6 bases, 10 bases remained unmatched. The CDR3 has 15 amino acids. Germline V lookup: CDR1 DFQATT, CDR2 SNEGSKA (reference sequence).

CDR3 nucleotides: TGTGCCAGCAGCGCCCGGGACAGGGGGTCGATCTATGGCTACACCTTC. Translating gives CASSARDRGSIYGYTF. This chain joins TRBV7-2 and TRBJ1-2, with TRBD1 identical over 11 bases. Germline CDR1 is SGHTA and CDR2 is FQGNSA. This CDR3 region has 16 residues. The ends lost 5 bases at V and 4 bases at J; junction bases unmatched: 9. Based on the CDR3 plus reference TRBV7-2 and TRBJ1-2, the full variable domain is GAGVSQSPSNKVTEKGKDVELRCDPISGHTALYWYRQSLGQGLEFLIYFQGNSAPDKSGLPSDRFSAERTGGSVSTLTIQRTQQEDSAVYLCASSARDRGSIYGYTFGSGTRLTVV.

The chain combines TRBV20-1 with TRBJ1-3, with a tentative D call TRBD1 (6 bases). V gave up 5 bases and J gave up 4 bases, with 12 bases separating them. The CDR3 loop spans 13 amino acids. Germline lookup yields CDR1 DFQATT and CDR2 SNEGSKA (reference sequence). CDR3 nucleotides: TGCAGTGCTTTAGGGGGAAGCGGAAACACCATATATTTT. This translates into CSALGGSGNTIYF.

Of note for this clonotype: It may be a read error: a sequence one base away is much more abundant. V and J are TRBV6-1 and TRBJ2-7; D uncertain. Germline V gene sequence: CDR1 MNHNS, CDR2 SASEGT. The CDR3 is 16 residues long. V dropped 5 bases and J dropped 0 bases, with 17 bases sitting between them. The CDR3: CASSHKRSTLSYEQYF. CDR3 DNA: TGTGCCAGCAGTCACAAGAGGTCTACCCTCTCCTACGAGCAGTACTTC.

The rearrangement links TRBV19 to TRBJ1-1; D gene uncertain. The CDR3 length is 14 residues. V was clipped by 4 bases and J by 1 base, with 10 bases between them. The germline V gene encodes CDR1 LNHDA and CDR2 SQIVND (reference sequence). CDR3 bases: TGTGCCAGTAGTAGAGTCATCAGGAACACTGAAGCTTTCTTT. The encoded protein is CASSRVIRNTEAFF.

This clonotype has at least ten counts. This chain joins TRBV12-3 or TRBV12-4 and TRBJ1-2; TRBD1 aligns across 7 bases. The CDR3 is made up of 13 amino acids. The ends lost 5 bases at V and 4 bases at J; junction bases unmatched: 4. CDR3 region: CASSRGQSYGYTF. CDR3 DNA sequence: TGTGCCAGCAGTAGGGGACAGAGCTATGGCTACACCTTC.

The CDR3 reads CATSRPPTSSSYNEQFF. As DNA, the CDR3 is TGTGCCACCAGCAGACCCCCGACTTCGAGCTCCTACAATGAGCAGTTCTTC. This sequence joins TRBV15 and TRBJ2-1; D ambiguous. CDR1 and CDR2 (germline): LNHNV, YYDKDF (reference sequence). This CDR3 region has 17 residues. V gave up 2 bases and J gave up 0 bases, with 14 bases separating them.

Concerning this clonotype: This may come from a read error, since a much larger clone is one base off. J is TRBJ2-1 and V is TRBV3-1; a weak D match, TRBD2 (5 bases). The CDR3 is made up of 11 amino acids. Germline-derived CDR1 and CDR2 are LGHDT and YNNKEL (reference sequence). The CDR3 DNA reads TGTCCCAGCCGAGGGTACAATGAGCAGTTCTTC. This sequence encodes CPSRGYNEQFF.

The chain is built from TRBV12-3 or TRBV12-4 and TRBJ2-7; no clear D gene. The CDR3 is made up of 10 amino acids. The V end lost 4 bases, the J end lost 6 bases, and 4 bases lay between the germline ends. Written as DNA, the CDR3 is TGTGCCAGCAGTTCCGCCGAGCAGTACTTC. Amino acids: CASSSAEQYF.

The chain employs TRBV13 and TRBJ1-6, with 7 positions matching TRBD1. The germline CDR1 and CDR2 sequences are PRHDT and FYEKMQ (reference sequence). The junction had 5 bases not matched to a gene; V was cut back by 5 bases and J by 10 bases. This CDR3 has 13 amino acids. The CDR3 loop reads CASSTTGPSPLHF. CDR3 in DNA: TGTGCCAGCAGCACGACAGGGCCCTCACCCCTCCACTTT.

With regard to this clonotype: One junction end does not reproduce the germline sequence, and a read error may be involved. The chain is built from TRBV5-6 and TRBJ1-6; D is undetermined. Germline values: CDR1 SGHDT, CDR2 YYEEEE. The CDR3 length is 15 residues. CDR3 DNA: TGTGCCAGCAGCTTGGAACGCTCCTATAGTTCACCCCTCCACTTT. It encodes CASSLERSYSSPLHF.

This clonotype was picked up many times. The CDR3 spells CASSESTGALDNEQFF. The CDR3 region has the DNA TGCGCCAGCAGTGAGTCAACCGGGGCGCTTGACAATGAGCAGTTCTTC. The rearrangement uses TRBV10-2 and TRBJ2-1; the D call may be TRBD1 or TRBD2 (5 bases each). The CDR3 has 16 amino acids. V was shortened by 0 bases and J by 5 bases, with 14 bases between the two germline ends. Looked up from germline, CDR1 is WSHSY and CDR2 is SAAADI.

This clonotype counts as medium-sized (0.01 to 0.1%). V is TRBV19 and J is TRBJ1-4; D is unresolved. The germline V gene encodes CDR1 LNHDA and CDR2 SQIVND (reference sequence). This CDR3 contains 16 residues. V was clipped by 6 bases and J by 5 bases, with 19 bases between them. CDR3 nucleotides: TGTGCCAGTAGCGAAGGGAAACTCCTAGGAAATGAAAAACTGTTTTTT. Amino acid sequence: CASSEGKLLGNEKLFF.

The rearrangement links TRBV20-1 to TRBJ2-3; D remains unclear. The CDR3 is 13 residues long. The ends were cut back, 6 bases at V and 2 bases at J, with 12 bases in the middle. Germline V lookup: CDR1 DFQATT, CDR2 SNEGSKA (reference sequence). The CDR3 spells CSASSPYTDTQYF. CDR3 nucleotides: TGCAGTGCCAGTAGTCCATACACAGATACGCAGTATTTT.

J is TRBJ1-6 and V is TRBV7-9, with unresolved D. Germline assignment: CDR1 SEHNR and CDR2 FQNEAQ (reference sequence). This CDR3 is 14 amino acids long. V lost 4 bases to trimming and J lost 5 bases, with 9 bases between them. CDR3 DNA: TGTGCCAGCAGCTCAACCGAAGATAATTCACCCCTCCACTTT. Encoded protein: CASSSTEDNSPLHF.

A few counts support this clonotype. Since the CDR3 does not end with the conserved phenylalanine or tryptophan, this likely comes from a read error. The J gene is TRBJ1-2, the V gene TRBV5-1, with D uncertain. The germline V gene has CDR1 SGHRS and CDR2 YFSETQ. This CDR3 is built from 14 residues. In DNA, the CDR3 is TGCGCCAGCAGCTTGGAGGGAGGCTACTACGGCTACACCTAC. Translated: CASSLEGGYYGYTY.

The J gene is TRBJ2-7, the V gene TRBV4-1; D unresolved. V was shortened by 1 base and J by 2 bases, with 12 bases between the two germline ends. The CDR3 is made up of 15 amino acids. Germline CDR1 reads MGHRA; CDR2 reads YSYEKL. CDR3 region: CASSQGTGYTYEQYV. In DNA form, the CDR3 reads TGCGCCAGCAGCCAAGGTACGGGTTATACCTACGAGCAGTACGTC.

For this clonotype: This CDR3 fails to terminate in the conserved phenylalanine or tryptophan, so it likely reflects a read error. This chain joins TRBV7-2 and TRBJ2-5; 7 bases line up with TRBD2. The germline V gene has CDR1 SGHTA and CDR2 FQGNSA. V was clipped by 1 base and J by 5 bases; unmatched bases: 4. This CDR3 region has 14 residues. The CDR3 DNA reads as TGTGCCAGCAGCTTAGGCGGGAGAGGTGAGACCCAGTACCTC. The encoded protein is CASSLGGRGETQYL.

There are many counts of this clonotype. V is TRBV27 and J is TRBJ2-2; 8 bases map to TRBD1. Germline V gene sequence: CDR1 MNHEY, CDR2 SMNVEV (reference sequence). This CDR3 is 15 amino acids long. V gave up 3 bases and J gave up 2 bases; unmatched junction bases: 2. The CDR3: CASSLDRENTGELFF. The CDR3 DNA sequence: TGTGCCAGCAGTTTGGACAGGGAAAACACCGGGGAGCTGTTTTTT.

This rearrangement joins TRBV11-3 to TRBJ1-5; D is perhaps TRBD1 (5 bases). V lost 5 bases and J lost 14, with 25 bases in between. In germline, CDR1 is SGHNT, CDR2 YENEEA. CDR3 size: 15 residues. The DNA for the CDR3 is TGTGCCAGCAGCCTTCGAGCGGGGGGGATCGATAATGAGCATTTT. It is translated as CASSLRAGGIDNEHF.